What follows is one T cell receptor beta chain and its context. Its antigen is currently unknown. The data originate from a study of cytomegalovirus exposure and HLA in healthy donors. Overall study context: An earlier analysis found around 120 million unique TCR beta sequences from around 180 million T cells.

The PCR employed 60 Vbeta primers together with 13 Jbeta primers. Sequencing used immunoSEQ multiplex PCR; TCRdb keeps in-frame clones, though not all of them. The sample records about 160,000 clones, around 84% being singletons. General study points: It was assumed in the presence/absence analyses that sequencing depth was roughly uniform across donors. Reports credit the classifier with highly specific, highly sensitive diagnosis of cytomegalovirus status.

The sequencing input was PBMCs. This sequence originates from a man aged 18-30 years in good health and CMV-seronegative.

DNA for the CDR3: TGTGCCAGCTCACCAGAAATACGGATCGGGGGGACTGAAGCTTTCTTT. Its translation is CASSPEIRIGGTEAFF. V gene TRBV18 combines with J gene TRBJ1-1; tentative D call: TRBD1 (5 bases). CDR1 is KGHSH, CDR2 LQKENI, per germline. The CDR3 has 16 amino acids. Trimming pared 2 bases from V and 5 bases from J, leaving 18 bases between.